These 8 T cell receptor beta chains came from one sample sequenced in a study of blood T cells in healthy people across ages. Sample-barcoded 5' priming and a J-beta primer mix drove a second PCR of 7 to 11 cycles. MiXCR, applied by TCRdb to the 5' RACE reads, yields one record per CDR3 protein. The table shows hundreds of thousands of distinct CDR3 sequences, with about 30% occurring only once. Specimen: blood. The receptors come from a woman older than 75 in good health.

The sample holds a few counts of this clonotype. The chain employs TRBV10-3 and TRBJ1-5, with D uncertain. CDR3 length: 15 residues. V lost 0 bases, J lost 2 bases, and 8 bases lay in between. Germline V CDR1 and CDR2: ENHRY, SYGVKD. DNA for the CDR3: TGTGCCATCAGTGAGTCGGCGTCGGGCAATCAGCCCCAGCATTTT. Translated, it gives CAISESASGNQPQHF.

This clonotype was counted a few times. J is TRBJ1-1 and V is TRBV10-2; maybe TRBD1 (5 bases). This CDR3 comprises 16 residues. V lost 0 bases, J lost 3 bases, and 14 bases lay in between. The V gene's germline CDR1 is WSHSY and CDR2 SAAADI. The DNA for the CDR3 is TGCGCCAGCAGTGAGTCGGCCACCAGGGCGGACACTGAAGCTTTCTTT. The encoded protein is CASSESATRADTEAFF.

The rearrangement joins TRBV13 to TRBJ2-7; 7 bases align to TRBD2. Germline V gene lookup returns CDR1 PRHDT and CDR2 FYEKMQ (reference sequence). CDR3 length: 15 residues. V lost 3 bases to trimming and J lost 0 bases; unmatched junction nucleotides: 5. The CDR3 DNA sequence: TGTGCCAGCAGCTTCGGGGGGATTCGCTCCTACGAGCAGTACTTC. The encoded protein is CASSFGGIRSYEQYF.

The sample holds a few counts of this clonotype. It may be a read error: a sequence one base away is much more abundant. This sequence joins TRBV7-9 and TRBJ1-2; unclear D gene. Germline CDR1 reads SEHNR; CDR2 reads FQNEAQ (reference sequence). The germline V and J ends were trimmed by 5 bases and 3 bases, with 13 bases remaining between them. The CDR3 has 14 amino acids. The CDR3 DNA follows: TGTGCCAGCAGCCCTCTAAGTGTAGACTATGGCTACACCTTC. It yields the protein CASSPLSVDYGYTF.

This clonotype was seen a handful of times. This chain joins TRBV15 and TRBJ1-4; D gene ambiguous. CDR3 length equals 15 residues. Germline V gene data show CDR1 as LNHNV and CDR2 as YYDKDF (reference sequence). Trimming left V 0 bases short and J 6 bases short, with 11 bases between. This chain's CDR3 is CATSRDVGNDEKLFF. The DNA of the CDR3 is TGTGCCACCAGCAGAGATGTAGGGAATGATGAAAAACTGTTTTTT.

J is TRBJ2-1 and V is TRBV7-9, with D possibly TRBD2 on 6 matching bases. This CDR3 contains 15 residues. Germline V gene lookup returns CDR1 SEHNR and CDR2 FQNEAQ (reference sequence). Trimming removed 2 bases from V and 3 bases from J, with 11 bases in between. CDR3 residues: CASSLRDSRYNEQFF. DNA of the CDR3: TGTGCCAGCAGCTTAAGGGACTCGCGCTACAATGAGCAGTTCTTC.

This clonotype was detected a few times. J is TRBJ1-5 and V is TRBV28; 9 bases are a match to TRBD1. The germline gives CDR1 MDHEN, CDR2 SYDVKM. V shed 4 bases, J shed 2 bases, and the junction held 6 bases outside the gene matches. The CDR3 extends over 16 amino acids. CDR3 in DNA: TGTGCCAGCAGTTCCAACAGGGGGCAAGGCAATCAGCCCCAGCATTTT. Protein: CASSSNRGQGNQPQHF.

This clonotype was observed once. This rearrangement joins TRBV29-1 to TRBJ2-4, with D uncertain. The J call is uncertain, as TRBJ2-5 better fits the DNA end. Germline CDR1 is SQVTM and CDR2 is ANQGSEA. This CDR3 spans 13 amino acids. In DNA form, the CDR3 reads TGCAGCGTTAGTTCTGCTTTGTGGGAGACCCAGTACTTC. Translating it yields CSVSSALWETQYF.